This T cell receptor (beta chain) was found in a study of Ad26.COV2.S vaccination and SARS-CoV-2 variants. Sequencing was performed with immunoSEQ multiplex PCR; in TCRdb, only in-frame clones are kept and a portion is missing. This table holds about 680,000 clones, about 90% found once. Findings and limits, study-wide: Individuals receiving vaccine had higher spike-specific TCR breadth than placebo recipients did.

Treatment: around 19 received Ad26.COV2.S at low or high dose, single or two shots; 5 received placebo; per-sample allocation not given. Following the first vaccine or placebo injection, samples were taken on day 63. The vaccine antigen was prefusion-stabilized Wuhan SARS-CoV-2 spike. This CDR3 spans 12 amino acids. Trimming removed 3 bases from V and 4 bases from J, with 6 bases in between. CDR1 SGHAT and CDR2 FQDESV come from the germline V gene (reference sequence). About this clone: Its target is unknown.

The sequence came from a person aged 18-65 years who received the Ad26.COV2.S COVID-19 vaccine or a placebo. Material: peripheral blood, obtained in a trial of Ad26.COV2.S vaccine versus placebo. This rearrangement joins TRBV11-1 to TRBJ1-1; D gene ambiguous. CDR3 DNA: TGTGCCAGCAGCTTGTACGGCACTGAAGCTTTCTTT. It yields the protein CASSLYGTEAFF.